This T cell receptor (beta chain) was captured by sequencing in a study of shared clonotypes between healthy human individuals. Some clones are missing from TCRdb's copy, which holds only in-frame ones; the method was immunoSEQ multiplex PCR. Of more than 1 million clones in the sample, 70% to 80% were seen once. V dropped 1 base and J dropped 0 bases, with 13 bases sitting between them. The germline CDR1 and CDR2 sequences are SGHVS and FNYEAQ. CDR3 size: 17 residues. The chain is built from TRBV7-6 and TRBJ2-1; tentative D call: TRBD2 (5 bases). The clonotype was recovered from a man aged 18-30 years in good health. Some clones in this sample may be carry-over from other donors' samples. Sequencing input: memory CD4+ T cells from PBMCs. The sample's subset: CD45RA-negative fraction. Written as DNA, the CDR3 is TGTGCCAGCAGCTTAGTGAGAGCGGATAGCTCCTACAATGAGCAGTTCTTC. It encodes CASSLVRADSSYNEQFF.